This T cell receptor (beta chain) was captured by sequencing in a study of control samples from healthy donors and cancer patients. TCRdb's copy holds only in-frame clones and misses some; the assay was immunoSEQ multiplex PCR. This sample has approximately 160,000 clones, with about 91% found just once. The CDR3 runs to 16 residues. V was cut by 0 bases and J by 2 bases, with 13 bases left in between. Germline lookup yields CDR1 KGHSY and CDR2 FQNENV. The material sequenced was blood. V and J are TRBV16 and TRBJ2-5, with D possibly TRBD1 on 5 matching bases. This TCR was sampled from a woman in her thirties or forties in good health. This chain's CDR3 is CASSQSISRDQETQYF. The CDR3 nucleotides read TGTGCCAGCAGCCAATCGATTTCCAGGGATCAAGAGACCCAGTACTTC.